This T cell receptor (beta chain) stems from a study of blood T cell repertoires in COVID-19. The repertoire was sequenced with immunoSEQ multiplex PCR; TCRdb's copy has only in-frame clones and lacks some. This repertoire shows under 75,000 clones, around 79% found once; its top ten account for 22%. This CDR3 is 14 amino acids long. Unmatched junction bases numbered 7, after V lost 4 bases and J lost 9 bases. Germline V gene data show CDR1 as LNHNV and CDR2 as YYDKDF (reference sequence). The material sequenced was peripheral blood. The V call is TRBV15, the J call TRBJ2-1, with 9 bases lining up with TRBD2. The TCR sequence derives from a man aged 55 to 70 with acute or convalescent COVID-19. This CDR3 is CATSNYSGRSEQFF. The CDR3 nucleotides are TGTGCCACCAGCAATTATAGCGGGAGAAGTGAGCAGTTCTTC. Variable domain in full (rest from reference TRBV15 and TRBJ2-1): DAMVIQNPRYQVTQFGKPVTLSCSQTLNHNVMYWYQQKSSQAPKLLFHYYDKDFNNEADTPDNFQSRRPNTSFCFLDIRSPGLGDTAMYLCATSNYSGRSEQFFGPGTRLTVL.